The following is a T cell receptor (beta chain) sequence with its context. The antigen is not known. Within the sample, other DNA sequences also encode this same CDR3. RNA, once extracted, was reverse transcribed into cDNA for use as the sequencing template. The repertoire was sequenced with immunoSEQ multiplex PCR; TCRdb's copy has only in-frame clones and lacks some. The sample consists of 150,000 to 200,000 clones, roughly 60% of them appearing once. The data belong to a study of CD8+ T cells in alopecia areata. The treatment: oral pan-JAK inhibitor, 5-10 mg twice daily. Lesional scalp tissue (obtained by punch biopsy) and peripheral blood were collected from alopecia areata patients. CD4+ and CD8+ T cells were sorted from PBMCs stained for CD3, CD4 and CD8. Germline V lookup: CDR1 SGHVS, CDR2 FQNEAQ. This CDR3 contains 13 residues. With 7 bases removed from V and 7 bases from J, the gap between germline ends came to 14 bases.

General study points: Numerous clones, expanded in lesions, remained in scalp and blood during tofacitinib.

The sequence was obtained from a human donor with alopecia areata. The chain couples TRBV7-8 to TRBJ1-5; D call uncertain. Sequencing used CD4+ T cells sorted from blood, obtained at week 24, from a patient treated with tofacitinib. In DNA form, the CDR3 reads TGTGCCAGCACCCCTCCGGGAGGGCAGCCCCAGCATTTT. It specifies CASTPPGGQPQHF.